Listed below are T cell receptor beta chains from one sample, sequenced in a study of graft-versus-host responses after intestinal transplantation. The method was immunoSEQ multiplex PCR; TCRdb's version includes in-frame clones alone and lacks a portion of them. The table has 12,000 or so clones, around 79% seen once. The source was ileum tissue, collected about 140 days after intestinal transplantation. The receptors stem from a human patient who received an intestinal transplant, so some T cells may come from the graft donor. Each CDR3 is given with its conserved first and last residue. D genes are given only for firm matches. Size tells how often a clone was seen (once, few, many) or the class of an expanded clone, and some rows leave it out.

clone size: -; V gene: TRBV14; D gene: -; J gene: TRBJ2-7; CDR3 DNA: TGTGCCAGCAGCCAAGTTCTCCGGAGGGGTTTGGGGGGAGGATACGAGCAGTACTTC; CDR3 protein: CASSQVLRRGLGGGYEQYF
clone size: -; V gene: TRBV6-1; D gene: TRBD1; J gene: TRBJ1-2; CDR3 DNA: TGTGCCAGCAGTGGCCGGGACAGGGCAATGGTCTATGGCTACACCTTC; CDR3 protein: CASSGRDRAMVYGYTF
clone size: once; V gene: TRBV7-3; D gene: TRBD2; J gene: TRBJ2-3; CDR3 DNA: TGTGCCAGCAGCTCCGGACTAGCGGGGCCGTTGGATACGCAGTATTTT; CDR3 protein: CASSSGLAGPLDTQYF
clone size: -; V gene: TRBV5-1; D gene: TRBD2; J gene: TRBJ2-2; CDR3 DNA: TGCGCCAGCAGCCCACAACTAGCGGGGGGCACCGCGCGCACCGGGGAGCTGTTTTTT; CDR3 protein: CASSPQLAGGTARTGELFF
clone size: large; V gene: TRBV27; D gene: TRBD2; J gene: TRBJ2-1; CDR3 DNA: TGTGCCAGCAGACCACTAGCGGGAGGAAGGGATGAGCAGTTCTTC; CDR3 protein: CASRPLAGGRDEQFF
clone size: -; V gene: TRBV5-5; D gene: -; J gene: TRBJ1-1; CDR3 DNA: TGTGCCAGCAGCTTGGAGGGGGACCACACTGAAGCTTTCTTT; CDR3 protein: CASSLEGDHTEAFF
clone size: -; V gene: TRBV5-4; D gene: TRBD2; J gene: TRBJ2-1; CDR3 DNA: TGTGCCAGCAGCTTGGCGACACAGCGGGAAGGGCTCAATGAGCAGTTCTTC; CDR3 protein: CASSLATQREGLNEQFF
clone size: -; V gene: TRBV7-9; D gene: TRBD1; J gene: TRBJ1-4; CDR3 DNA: TGTGCCAGCAGCTCACCGGGACAGGGGCAAGAAAAACTGTTTTTT; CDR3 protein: CASSSPGQGQEKLFF
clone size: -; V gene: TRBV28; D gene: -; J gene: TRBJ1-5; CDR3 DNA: TGTGCCAGCAGTAGTGGAGCTTGGGATCAGCCCCAGCATTTT; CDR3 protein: CASSSGAWDQPQHF
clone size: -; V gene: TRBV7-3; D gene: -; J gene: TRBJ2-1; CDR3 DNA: TGTGCCAGCAGCCCGGTGGGGCCAGCGCTCCAGTTCTTC; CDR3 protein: CASSPVGPALQFF
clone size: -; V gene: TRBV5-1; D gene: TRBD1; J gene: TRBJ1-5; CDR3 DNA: TGCGCCAGCAGCTTGGGGGGGACAGATCAGCCCCAGCATTTT; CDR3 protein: CASSLGGTDQPQHF
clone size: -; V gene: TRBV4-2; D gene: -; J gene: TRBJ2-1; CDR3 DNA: TGTGCCAGCAGCCAAGTTCAGGGGTACAATGAGCAGTTCTTC; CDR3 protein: CASSQVQGYNEQFF
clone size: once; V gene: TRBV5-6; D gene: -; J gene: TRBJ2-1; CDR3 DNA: TGTGCCAGCAGCTTGGGCCCCGCCGGGGACAATGAGCAGTTCTTC; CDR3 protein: CASSLGPAGDNEQFF
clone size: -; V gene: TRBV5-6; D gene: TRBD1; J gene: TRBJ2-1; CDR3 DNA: TGTGCCAGCAGCTTGTGGGGGACAGGCGGGGATGAGCAGTTCTTC; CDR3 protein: CASSLWGTGGDEQFF
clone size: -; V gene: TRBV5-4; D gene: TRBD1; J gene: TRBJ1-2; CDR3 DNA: TGTGCCAGCAGCTCAGACAGGGACTATGGCTACACCTTC; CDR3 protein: CASSSDRDYGYTF
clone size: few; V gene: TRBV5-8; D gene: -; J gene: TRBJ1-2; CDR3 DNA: TGTGCCAGCAGCGAGGCCGGACAGTATTCTGGCTACACCTTC; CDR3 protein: CASSEAGQYSGYTF
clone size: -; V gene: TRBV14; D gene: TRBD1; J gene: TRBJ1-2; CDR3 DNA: TGTGCCAGCAGCTTCGGACAGGCCTTCTATGGCTACACCTTC; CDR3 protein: CASSFGQAFYGYTF
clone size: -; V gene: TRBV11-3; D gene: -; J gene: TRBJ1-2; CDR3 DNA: TGTGCCAGCAGCTTATGGCGAGGGAATGGCTACACCTTC; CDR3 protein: CASSLWRGNGYTF
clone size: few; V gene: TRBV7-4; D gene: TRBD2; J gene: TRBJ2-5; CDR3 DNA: TGTGCCAGCAGCTACGGGACTAGCGGGGCCTTCCAAGAGACCCAGTACTTC; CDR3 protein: CASSYGTSGAFQETQYF
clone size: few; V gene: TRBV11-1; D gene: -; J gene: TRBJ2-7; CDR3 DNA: TGTGCCAGCAGCTTAGCAGGGGCGGACGAGCAGTACTTC; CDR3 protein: CASSLAGADEQYF
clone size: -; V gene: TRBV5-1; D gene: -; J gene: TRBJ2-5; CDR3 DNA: TGCGCCAGCAGCTTCGGGGTGCAAGAGACCCAGTACTTC; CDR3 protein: CASSFGVQETQYF
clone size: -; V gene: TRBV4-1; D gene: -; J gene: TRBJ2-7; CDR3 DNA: TGCGCCAGCAGCCCGAAGACTGGCGCCTACGAGCAGTACTTC; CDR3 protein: CASSPKTGAYEQYF
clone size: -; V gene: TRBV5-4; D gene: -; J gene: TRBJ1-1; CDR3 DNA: TGTGCCAGCAGCTTCCCTCTCCTGAACACTGAAGCTTTCTTT; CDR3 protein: CASSFPLLNTEAFF
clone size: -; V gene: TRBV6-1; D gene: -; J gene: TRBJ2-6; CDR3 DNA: TGTGCCAGCAGTGACGTTAAGGGGCAGGCTGGGGCCAACGTCCTGACTTTC; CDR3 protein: CASSDVKGQAGANVLTF
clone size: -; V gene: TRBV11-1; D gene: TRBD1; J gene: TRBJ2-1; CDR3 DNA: TGTGCCAGCAGTAGGGGACAGGCCTACAATGAGCAGTTCTTC; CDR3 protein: CASSRGQAYNEQFF
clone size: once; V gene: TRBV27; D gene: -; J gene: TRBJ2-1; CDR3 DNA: TGTGCCAGCAGCTCCCTCCTGACTAGAGGAGAGCAGTTCTTC; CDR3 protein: CASSSLLTRGEQFF
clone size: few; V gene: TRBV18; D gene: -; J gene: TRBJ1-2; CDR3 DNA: TGTGCCAGCTCAGCGGGACGGTTGGATGGCTACACCTTC; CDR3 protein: CASSAGRLDGYTF
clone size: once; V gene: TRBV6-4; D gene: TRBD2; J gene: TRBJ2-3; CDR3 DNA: TGTGCCAGCAGTGAATCGGGGGGGCCTGGAGATACGCAGTATTTT; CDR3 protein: CASSESGGPGDTQYF
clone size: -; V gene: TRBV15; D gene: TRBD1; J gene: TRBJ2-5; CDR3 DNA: TGTGCCACCAGCAGTACAGGGGTCGAGACCCAGTACTTC; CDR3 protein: CATSSTGVETQYF
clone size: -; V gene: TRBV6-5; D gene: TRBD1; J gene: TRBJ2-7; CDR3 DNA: TGTGCCAGCAGGACAGGGGCAGGCGAGCAGTACTTC; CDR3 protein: CASRTGAGEQYF
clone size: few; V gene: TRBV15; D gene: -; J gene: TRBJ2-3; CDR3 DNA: TGTGCCACCAGCAGCCGAGGCGCCCCCGATACGCAGTATTTT; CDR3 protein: CATSSRGAPDTQYF
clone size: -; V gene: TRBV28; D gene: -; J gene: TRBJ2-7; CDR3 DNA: TGTGCCAGCAGTTTGGGCGGACAGCCCTACGAGCAGTACTTC; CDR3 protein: CASSLGGQPYEQYF
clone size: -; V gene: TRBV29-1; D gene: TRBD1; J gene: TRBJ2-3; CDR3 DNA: TGCAGCGTCGAGACAGGGATAAGCACAGATACGCAGTATTTT; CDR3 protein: CSVETGISTDTQYF